The 19 T cell receptor beta chains in this list originate from one sample, sequenced in a study of CD8+CD57+ T cells in acquired aplastic anemia. The patients chosen for sequencing had shown expansion of CD8+CD57+ cells (detected by flow cytometry). TCR beta VDJ and CDR3 profiling used genomic DNA as template. Each CDR3 protein gets one entry after TCRdb re-called the reads with MiXCR. The data show over 150,000 distinct CDR3 sequences, roughly 65% seen once. Specimen: sorted CD4+, CD8+, or CD8+CD57+ T cells (not recorded which) from PBMCs. These receptor sequences come from a human donor with aplastic anemia.

The chain recombines TRBV9 with TRBJ1-1, with a possible D match to TRBD1 (6 bases). The CDR3 consists of 18 residues. Trimming stripped 3 bases from V and 2 bases from J, with 23 bases between. Germline-derived CDR1 and CDR2 are SGDLS and YYNGEE. The CDR3 here is CASSASPTEGGLNTEAFF. In DNA form, the CDR3 reads TGTGCCAGCAGCGCCAGCCCTACGGAGGGGGGCCTAAACACTGAAGCTTTCTTT.

This clonotype was counted ten times or more. The rearrangement uses TRBV20-1 and TRBJ2-5; TRBD1 might be the D (6 bases). Germline V CDR1 and CDR2: DFQATT, SNEGSKA (reference sequence). Trimming left V 4 bases short and J 9 bases short, with 21 bases between. The CDR3 totals 14 residues. The CDR3 spells CSATRTARNQPQYF. CDR3 DNA sequence: TGCAGTGCTACCAGGACAGCTCGCAATCAGCCCCAGTACTTC.

This clonotype was observed once. The chain employs TRBV7-9 and TRBJ1-2; D unclear. CDR3 length: 12 residues. Germline-derived CDR1 and CDR2 are SEHNR and FQNEAQ (reference sequence). V lost 11 bases to trimming and J lost 8 bases, with 18 bases between them. CDR3 DNA sequence: TGTGCCCCAAGGGTCAAGATAAGAGGCTACACCTTC. As protein: CAPRVKIRGYTF.

Of note for this clonotype: One end of the junction varies from germline; a read error may be responsible. The J gene is TRBJ2-3, the V gene TRBV7-9, with TRBD2 identical over 15 bases. CDR1 and CDR2 (germline): SEHNR, FQNEAQ (reference sequence). This CDR3 spans 17 amino acids. The DNA of the CDR3 is TGTGCCAGCAGCAAGGGACTAGCGGGGGGTATAGGGGATACGCGGTATTTT. Its protein is CASSKGLAGGIGDTRYF.

The chain couples TRBV7-8 to TRBJ2-1, with D unclear. The CDR3 sequence is 14 residues long. Trimming removed 3 bases from V and 9 bases from J, with 15 bases in between. Per the germline V gene, CDR1 is SGHVS and CDR2 is FQNEAQ. The chain's CDR3 is CASSFVLGSAEQFF. In nucleotides, the CDR3 is TGTGCCAGCAGCTTCGTGCTGGGTTCGGCTGAGCAGTTCTTC.

This clonotype was detected ten times or more. The chain is built from TRBV11-3 and TRBJ2-2, with no clear D. The CDR3 has 13 amino acids. The germline V and J ends were trimmed by 1 base and 4 bases, with 4 bases remaining between them. CDR1 and CDR2 (germline): SGHNT, YENEEA. CDR3 DNA: TGTGCCAGCAGCTTAGGCACCACCGGGGAGCTGTTTTTT. Its translation: CASSLGTTGELFF.

This sequence joins TRBV24-1 and TRBJ1-1; D not certain. CDR3 length: 14 amino acids. Germline CDR1 is KGHDR and CDR2 is SFDVKD. V dropped 9 bases and J dropped 0 bases, with 13 bases sitting between them. The CDR3 here is CATESADMNTEAFF. For the CDR3, the DNA is TGTGCCACCGAGTCGGCGGATATGAACACTGAAGCTTTCTTT.

The chain recombines TRBV5-4 with TRBJ2-7, with unresolved D. The CDR3 length is 14 residues. V was clipped by 1 base and J by 0 bases, with 8 bases between them. Germline values: CDR1 SGHNT, CDR2 YYREEE (reference sequence). The CDR3 DNA is TGTGCCAGCAGCTTGAATTACGGCTCCTACGAGCAGTACTTC. Protein: CASSLNYGSYEQYF.

V gene TRBV20-1 combines with J gene TRBJ1-6; 7 nucleotides match TRBD1. The CDR3 is made up of 13 amino acids. Trimming at V came to 7 bases and at J to 5 bases, leaving 5 bases not matched to a gene. Germline values: CDR1 DFQATT, CDR2 SNEGSKA (reference sequence). CDR3 nucleotides: TGCAGTGTTAAGGGACAGAATAATTCACCCCTCCACTTT. Translating gives CSVKGQNNSPLHF.

Turning to this clonotype: This clone may be a read error of a much larger clone one base away. The rearrangement joins TRBV10-3 to TRBJ2-7; 8 bases fit TRBD1. CDR3 size: 14 residues. The germline V gene encodes CDR1 ENHRY and CDR2 SYGVKD. The CDR3: CAIKRSGGSHEQYF. The CDR3 DNA sequence: TGTGCCATCAAGAGGTCAGGGGGCTCCCACGAGCAGTACTTC.

The chain links TRBV20-1 to TRBJ2-5, with 10 bases aligning to TRBD2. The CDR3 has 14 amino acids. Unmatched junction bases numbered 8, after V lost 3 bases and J lost 7 bases. Germline V gene sequence: CDR1 DFQATT, CDR2 SNEGSKA (reference sequence). The CDR3 coding sequence is TGCAGTGCTAGGGATGGACTAGCGGACGGGACCCAGTACTTC. Translation gives CSARDGLADGTQYF.

This clonotype was observed a few times. The chain carries TRBV2 and TRBJ2-7; D possibly uses TRBD1 or TRBD2 (6 bases each). CDR1 is SNHLY and CDR2 is FYNNEI in the germline V gene. Trimming pared 2 bases from V and 5 bases from J, leaving 19 bases between. This CDR3 is 16 amino acids long. As DNA, the CDR3 is TGTGCCAGCAGTGAACGCGGGGTTGCAGGGGCTCACGAGCAGTACTTC. This translates into CASSERGVAGAHEQYF.

The gene calls are TRBV2 and TRBJ2-5, with D possibly being TRBD2 (5 bases). The J call may be in error: the DNA end matches TRBJ2-7 better. In germline, CDR1 is SNHLY, CDR2 FYNNEI. This CDR3 has 14 amino acids. CDR3 sequence (DNA): TGTGCCAGCAGTCCGTCTCCGGGGTTCGACGAGCAGTACTTC. The encoded protein is CASSPSPGFDEQYF.

The gene calls are TRBV12-3 or TRBV12-4 and TRBJ2-4, with TRBD1 as a possible D gene (5 bases). Trimming stripped 1 base from V and 3 bases from J, with 13 bases between. The CDR3 covers 16 residues. The CDR3 DNA follows: TGTGCCAGCAGTTTAGGGGCAGGGATGGACAAAAACATTCAGTACTTC. Its protein product is CASSLGAGMDKNIQYF.

Turning to this clonotype: This may stem from a read error, because a much larger clone lies one nucleotide away. The rearrangement joins TRBV6-5 to TRBJ1-3; 8 bases match TRBD1. CDR1 is MNHEY, CDR2 SVGAGI, per germline. The CDR3 is made up of 15 amino acids. The CDR3 DNA is TGTACCAGCAGTTACGGACAGGGCCCTGGAAACACCATATATTTT. Its translation: CTSSYGQGPGNTIYF.

This clonotype was seen ten or more times. V usage is TRBV2 and J usage is TRBJ2-5; D unclear. The CDR3 spans 13 residues. V dropped 2 bases and J dropped 1 base, with 5 bases sitting between them. Germline CDR1 reads SNHLY; CDR2 reads FYNNEI. The CDR3 bases are TGTGCCAGCAGTGAAAGATCCCAAGAGACCCAGTACTTC. This codes for CASSERSQETQYF.

This sequence joins TRBV24-1 and TRBJ2-7; no clear D gene. The CDR3 consists of 15 residues. CDR1 and CDR2 (germline): KGHDR, SFDVKD. V was clipped by 6 bases and J by 2 bases, with 16 bases between them. The CDR3 sequence is CATSSTAESTYEQYF. The DNA of the CDR3 is TGTGCCACCAGTTCTACAGCCGAGAGTACCTACGAGCAGTACTTC.

V usage is TRBV7-8 and J usage is TRBJ2-7; no reliable D call. This CDR3 contains 12 residues. The V end was cut by 5 bases, the J end by 0 bases, with 5 bases between. Germline V CDR1 and CDR2: SGHVS, FQNEAQ. CDR3 in amino acids: CASSRYSYEQYF. CDR3 DNA: TGTGCCAGCAGCCGATACTCCTACGAGCAGTACTTC.

The V call is TRBV20-1, the J call TRBJ1-3, with TRBD1 matching 7 bases. The CDR3 runs to 15 residues. CDR1 and CDR2 from the germline V gene are DFQATT and SNEGSKA (reference sequence). V shed 4 bases, J shed 0 bases, and the junction held 6 bases outside the gene matches. CDR3 region: CSATRGGYSGNTIYF. Here the CDR3 DNA reads TGCAGTGCTACCAGGGGGGGATACTCTGGAAACACCATATATTTT.